This TCR beta chain was identified during a study of blood T cell repertoires in COVID-19. In the study overall: Samples representing acute and convalescent COVID-19 were sourced from the United States, Italy and Spain. From T cells, B-cell-depleted T cells, or PBMCs came the material, which was cDNA or gDNA.

V shed 2 bases, J shed 7 bases, and the junction held 7 bases outside the gene matches. Germline V gene data show CDR1 as KGHSY and CDR2 as FQNENV. The length of the CDR3 is 15 residues. This clone showed up just a few times. Study processing details: Amplifying reference gene primers gave estimates of nucleated cell counts. Some clones are missing from TCRdb's copy, which holds only in-frame ones; the method was immunoSEQ multiplex PCR. The DNA gave D and trimming, while V, J and clone size come from that table. The top ten hold 2.5% to 3.5% of the sample, which has about 180,000 clones, approximately 85% seen once.

The chain has TRBV16 and TRBJ1-4; 7 bases align to TRBD1. This TCR was sampled from a man aged 55 to 70 with acute or convalescent COVID-19. The material sequenced was peripheral blood. The CDR3 DNA is TGTGCCAGCAGCCAAGGTGACAGGGACGCTGAAAAACTGTTTTTT. This sequence encodes CASSQGDRDAEKLFF.